This T cell receptor beta chain is from a study of graft-versus-host responses after intestinal transplantation. Study-level background: Once they had received anti-thymocyte globulin induction, all recipients took tacrolimus and steroids for three to four years.

Using immunoSEQ multiplex PCR, the repertoire was profiled, and TCRdb retains in-frame clones only, with some absent. The table includes 55,000 to 75,000 clones, over 75% detected once. Only one count was recorded for this clone. Its cognate antigen is unknown. General study findings and limits: Early post-transplant declines in HvG were associated with peak levels of circulating GvH clones. Recipient marrow harbored GvH clones, some of which surfaced first in ileum or blood.

CDR3 size: 16 residues. CDR1 WNHNN and CDR2 SYGVQD come from the germline V gene (reference sequence). Trimming removed 0 bases at V and 5 bases at J, with 16 bases between. The chain couples TRBV10-1 to TRBJ2-5, with no clear D. The source material was unstimulated CD4+ T cells sorted from spleen or lymph node cells, sampled before transplant. The receptor comes from a human donor who was the organ donor for an intestinal transplant. In nucleotides, the CDR3 is TGCGCCAGCAGTGAGTCTCCTTTGGGCACCTGGGAGACCCAGTACTTC. It translates to CASSESPLGTWETQYF.